This T cell receptor beta chain was documented in a study of cytomegalovirus exposure and HLA in healthy donors. Study conclusions and caveats: The listing of 160 or so TCR beta chains classed them as cytomegalovirus-associated. As confirmed in vitro, three CMV-associated chains were specific for CMV antigens. Later work found that TCR association rates differed between HLA loci; DRB1 had the most and HLA-C the fewest.

J gave up 9 bases and V 6 bases, and 7 bases lay outside the gene matches. There are 13 residues in the CDR3. In germline, CDR1 is LNHDA, CDR2 SQIVND (reference sequence). PCR used 60 Vbeta primers and 13 Jbeta primers. The protocol was immunoSEQ multiplex PCR, while the TCRdb copy is restricted to in-frame clones and leaves out a portion. Found here are roughly 100,000 clones; the top ten clones hold roughly 15%. Comments on this clone: Its antigen is not known.

The chain recombines TRBV19 with TRBJ2-1; 8 nucleotides align to TRBD1. This sequence originates from a man aged 50-59 years in good health and CMV-seropositive. What was sequenced was PBMCs. CDR3 coding DNA: TGTGCCAGTAGCTTACAGGGGGTGGGTGAGCAGTTCTTC. This sequence encodes CASSLQGVGEQFF.